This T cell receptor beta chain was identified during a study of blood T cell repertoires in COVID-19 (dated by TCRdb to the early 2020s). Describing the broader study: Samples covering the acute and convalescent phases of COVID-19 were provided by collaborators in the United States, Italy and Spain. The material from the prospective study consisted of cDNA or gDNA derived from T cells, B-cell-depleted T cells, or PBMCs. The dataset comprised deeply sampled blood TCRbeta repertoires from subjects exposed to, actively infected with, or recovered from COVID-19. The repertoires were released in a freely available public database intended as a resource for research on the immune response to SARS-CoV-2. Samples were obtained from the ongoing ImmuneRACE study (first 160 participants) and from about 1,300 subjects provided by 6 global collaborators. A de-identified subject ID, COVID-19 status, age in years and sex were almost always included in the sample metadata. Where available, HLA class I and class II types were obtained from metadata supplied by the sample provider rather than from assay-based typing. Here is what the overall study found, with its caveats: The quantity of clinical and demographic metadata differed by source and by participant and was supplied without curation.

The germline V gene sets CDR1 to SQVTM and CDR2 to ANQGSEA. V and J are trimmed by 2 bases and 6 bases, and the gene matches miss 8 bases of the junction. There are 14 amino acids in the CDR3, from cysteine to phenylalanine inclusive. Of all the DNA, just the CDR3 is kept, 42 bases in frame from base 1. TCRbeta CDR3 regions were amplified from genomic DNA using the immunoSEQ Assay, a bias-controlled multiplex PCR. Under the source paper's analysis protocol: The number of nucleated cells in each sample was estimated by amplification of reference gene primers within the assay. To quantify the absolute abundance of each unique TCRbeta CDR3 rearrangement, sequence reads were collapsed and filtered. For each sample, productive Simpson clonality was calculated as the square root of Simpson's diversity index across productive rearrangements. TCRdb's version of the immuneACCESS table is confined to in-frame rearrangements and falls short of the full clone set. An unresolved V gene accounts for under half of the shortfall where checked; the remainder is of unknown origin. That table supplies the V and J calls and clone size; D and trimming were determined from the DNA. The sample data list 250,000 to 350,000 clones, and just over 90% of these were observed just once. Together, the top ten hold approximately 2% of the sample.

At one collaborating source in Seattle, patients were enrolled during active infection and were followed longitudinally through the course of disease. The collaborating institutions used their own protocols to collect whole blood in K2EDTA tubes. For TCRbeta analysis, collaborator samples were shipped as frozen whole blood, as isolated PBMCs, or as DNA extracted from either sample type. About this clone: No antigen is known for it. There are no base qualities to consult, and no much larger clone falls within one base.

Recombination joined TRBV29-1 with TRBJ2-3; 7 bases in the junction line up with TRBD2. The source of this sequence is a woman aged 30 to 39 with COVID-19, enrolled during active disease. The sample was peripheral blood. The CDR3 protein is CSVERAGVSDTQYF. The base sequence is TGCAGCGTTGAAAGGGCGGGAGTTTCGGATACGCAGTATTTT.